A selection of T cell receptor beta chains follows, all from one sample in a study of regulatory T cells in long-lasting Graves disease. One entry per CDR3 protein, called by TCRdb with MiXCR from the multiplex PCR reads. The sample records about 530,000 distinct CDR3 sequences, 15% to 20% being singletons. The sample was also linked to a second study, of T cells in Graves' hyperthyroidism and ophthalmopathy.

Material: peripheral blood mononuclear cells (PBMCs), obtained at new diagnosis, from a patient treated with antithyroid drugs. All receptors come from a woman aged 35-65 years with Graves disease. Each CDR3 is given with its conserved first and last residue. Fields, in order: clone size, D gene, J gene, V gene, CDR3 DNA, CDR3 protein. The D gene is left open where the match is weak. Size tells how often a clone was seen (once, few, many) or the class of an expanded clone, and some rows leave it out.

NA,NA,TRBJ2-1,TRBV10-2,TGCGCCAGCAGTGAGGTAGATGAGCAGTTCTTC,CASSEVDEQFF
few,NA,TRBJ1-5,TRBV5-6,TGTGCCAGCAGCTTGCAGGGCAACTTAATCAATCAGCCCCAGCATTTT,CASSLQGNLINQPQHF
NA,NA,TRBJ2-1,TRBV20-1,TGCAGTGCGTCGGAATCCTACAATGAGCAGTTCTTC,CSASESYNEQFF
NA,TRBD2,TRBJ2-3,TRBV3-1,TGTGCCAGCAGCCAGACTAGCGGGGAAAAAGATACGCAGTATTTT,CASSQTSGEKDTQYF
NA,TRBD2,TRBJ2-5,TRBV10-3,TGTGCCATCAGTGATCACCCGGGGGGAAGAGAGACCCAGTACTTC,CAISDHPGGRETQYF
NA,NA,TRBJ1-6,TRBV19,TGTGCCAGTAGTATAGCCAGAACAGGGCCCTCGAATTCACCCCTCCACTTT,CASSIARTGPSNSPLHF
few,NA,TRBJ2-1,TRBV28,TGTGCCAGCAGTCCGGACGCGGGATCATACAATGAGCAGTTCTTC,CASSPDAGSYNEQFF
many,NA,TRBJ1-2,TRBV29-1,TGCAGCGTTGCCCCGCAGCCCACTAACTATGGCTACACCTTC,CSVAPQPTNYGYTF
few,NA,TRBJ1-2,TRBV6-1,TGTGCCAGCTGGGGGAGCTCATCTAACTATGGCTACACCTTC,CASWGSSSNYGYTF
few,NA,TRBJ2-7,TRBV7-8,TGTGCCAGCAGCCCGGGACGAGATCCTTCCTACGAGCAGTACTTC,CASSPGRDPSYEQYF
NA,NA,TRBJ1-6,TRBV6-4,TGTGCCAGCAGGGACGGGACAAATTCACCCCTCCACTTT,CASRDGTNSPLHF
few,TRBD1,TRBJ1-3,TRBV7-8,TGTGCCAGCAGCCGTCGGACAGGGACTGGAAACACCATATATTTT,CASSRRTGTGNTIYF
many,NA,TRBJ1-2,TRBV30,TGTGCCTGGAGATTCGGACGCGCCTGGGGCTACACCTTC,CAWRFGRAWGYTF
many,NA,TRBJ2-3,TRBV2,TGTGCCAGCTGTACCCAGCGCACAGATACGCAGTATTTT,CASCTQRTDTQYF
many,TRBD2,TRBJ2-3,TRBV11-3,TGTGCCAGCAGTCAAGAGGGACTACCCACAGATACGCAGTATTTT,CASSQEGLPTDTQYF
many,NA,TRBJ2-7,TRBV6-1,TGTGCCAGCAGGCCCACTAGTAACTACGAGCAGTACTTC,CASRPTSNYEQYF
many,NA,TRBJ1-5,TRBV6-1,TGTGCCAGCAGTAACAGGCTTGACAATCAGCCCCAGCATTTT,CASSNRLDNQPQHF
many,TRBD1,TRBJ1-2,TRBV2,TGTGCCAGCAGTCAAGGACAGGGGCCCTATGGCTACACCTTC,CASSQGQGPYGYTF
many,TRBD1,TRBJ1-2,TRBV28,TGTGCCAGCACCCGGGACAGCTATGGCTACACCTTC,CASTRDSYGYTF
few,NA,TRBJ2-2,TRBV9,TGTGCCAGCAGCGCGAACACCGGGGAGCCGTTTTTT,CASSANTGEPFF
many,NA,TRBJ1-2,TRBV6-5,TGTGCCAGCAGTTATTCCGGGGGTTATCCGGACTATGGCTACACCTTC,CASSYSGGYPDYGYTF
many,NA,TRBJ1-1,TRBV5-1,TGCGCCAGCAGCTTGGAAGGCAAGAACACTGAAGCTTTCTTT,CASSLEGKNTEAFF
NA,TRBD1,TRBJ1-5,TRBV6-2/TRBV6-3,TGTGCCAGCAGCGACCGGGACAGGGGTTTTCAGCCCCAGCATTTT,CASSDRDRGFQPQHF
NA,NA,TRBJ2-5,TRBV2,TGTGCCAACGCATTCGGCGGCAGCCAAGAGACCCAGTACTTC,CANAFGGSQETQYF
NA,NA,TRBJ2-5,TRBV5-1,TGCGCCAGCAGCTTGGATATGCAGCAAGAGACCCAGTACTTC,CASSLDMQQETQYF
many,NA,TRBJ1-1,TRBV18,TGTGCCAGCTCACCACCAGGCGGGATGAACACTGAAGCTTTCTTT,CASSPPGGMNTEAFF